This T cell receptor (beta chain) was identified in a study of blood T cell repertoires in COVID-19. Here immunoSEQ multiplex PCR was the method, and the copy in TCRdb shows in-frame clones only, minus some. Of 150,000 or so clones in the sample, roughly 87% were seen once. V was cut by 1 base and J by 4 bases, with 10 bases left in between. CDR3 length: 13 residues. The germline V gene encodes CDR1 GTSNPN and CDR2 SVGIG (reference sequence). The chain links TRBV30 to TRBJ1-2, with a tentative D call TRBD1 (5 bases). The sequenced sample was PBMCs or T cells enriched from blood (not recorded which). The origin of this receptor is a human donor with acute COVID-19. The donor label of this sample is uncertain. This CDR3 reads CAWSATGPYGYTF. CDR3 DNA sequence: TGTGCCTGGAGTGCCACAGGACCCTATGGCTACACCTTC. Using reference TRBV30 and TRBJ1-2 for the parts outside the CDR3, the full variable domain is SQTIHQWPATLVQPVGSPLSLECTVEGTSNPNLYWYRQAAGRGLQLLFYSVGIGQISSEVPQNLSASRPQDRQFILSSKKLLLSDSGFYLCAWSATGPYGYTFGSGTRLTVV.